The TCR beta chain under discussion was sequenced for a study of response to subunit inactivated influenza vaccine (dated by TCRdb to 2016 to 2018). For context, the study as a whole: To follow how T cells responded to a trivalent subunit inactivated influenza vaccine, the researchers relied on deep quantitative profiling of the T cell receptor repertoire.

CDR1 and CDR2 are read off the germline V gene as SGHTA and FQGNSA. The CDR3, from cysteine to phenylalanine, totals 16 residues. Just CDR3 DNA is preserved here, 48 bases in frame from base 1. V is pruned by 3 bases and J by 0 bases, leaving 5 bases of the junction without a gene match. There are many counts of this clonotype. Its antigen remains undetermined. Base-call qualities are not available, and no considerably larger clone is one nucleotide away. Beyond this particular receptor, the publication reports: According to the authors, only a limited number of new T cells may be recruited by each seasonal influenza vaccination.

To prepare the library, RT-PCR was applied. Sequencing was performed on an Illumina HiSeq 2500. The raw public reads went through TCRdb reprocessing: fastp at Q25, MiXCR clone calling, in-frame beta chains kept. Rows are combined by CDR3 protein, so each entry shows the most common genes and DNA. The sample yields over 450,000 distinct CDR3 sequences; 10% to 15% were counted once. Jointly, the top ten make up approximately 14% of the sample. The time point label, as the study defines it: more than 40 days after influenza vaccine administration. This receptor was obtained from a man aged 45-65 years who received an inactivated influenza vaccine. Donor details come from another sample of the same person, matched by shared clones. The rearranged chain carries TRBV7-2 and TRBJ2-1; TRBD1 lines up with 7 middle nucleotides. Specimen: PBMCs from blood, collected 45 days after vaccination. In nucleotides, the sequence is TGTGCCAGCAGCTTGGGACAGTTTAGCTCCTACAATGAGCAGTTCTTC. Translated, it gives CASSLGQFSSYNEQFF.